This T cell receptor (beta chain) was retrieved from a study of identical twins. The CDR3 length is 15 residues. V lost 4 bases and J lost 3, with 16 bases in between. Germline values: CDR1 LGHNA, CDR2 YSLEER. TCRdb called the 5' RACE reads again in MiXCR, with one record for every CDR3 protein. This table holds some 500,000 distinct CDR3 sequences, just under 10% found once. These sequences were also reported in another study, on yellow fever vaccine responses in identical twins.

The V call is TRBV4-3, the J call TRBJ2-7; maybe TRBD2 (6 bases). The receptor was isolated from a young woman in good health. What was sequenced was PBMCs. CDR3: CASSRDVGGFYEQYF. DNA for the CDR3: TGCGCCAGCAGCCGGGACGTGGGAGGTTTCTACGAGCAGTACTTC.